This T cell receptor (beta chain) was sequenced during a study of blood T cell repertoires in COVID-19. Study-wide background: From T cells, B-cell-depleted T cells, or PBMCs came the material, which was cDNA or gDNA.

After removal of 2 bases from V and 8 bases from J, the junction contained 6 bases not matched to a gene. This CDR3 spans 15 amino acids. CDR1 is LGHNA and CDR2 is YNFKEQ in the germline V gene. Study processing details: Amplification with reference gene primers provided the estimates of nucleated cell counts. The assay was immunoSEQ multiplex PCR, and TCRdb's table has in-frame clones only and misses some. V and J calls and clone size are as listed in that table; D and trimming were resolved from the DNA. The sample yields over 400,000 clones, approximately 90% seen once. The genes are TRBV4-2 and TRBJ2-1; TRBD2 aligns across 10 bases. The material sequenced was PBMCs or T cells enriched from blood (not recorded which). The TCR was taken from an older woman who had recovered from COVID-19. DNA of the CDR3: TGTGCCAGCAGCCAAAGGCTAGCGGGGGTCCATGAGCAGTTCTTC. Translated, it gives CASSQRLAGVHEQFF.